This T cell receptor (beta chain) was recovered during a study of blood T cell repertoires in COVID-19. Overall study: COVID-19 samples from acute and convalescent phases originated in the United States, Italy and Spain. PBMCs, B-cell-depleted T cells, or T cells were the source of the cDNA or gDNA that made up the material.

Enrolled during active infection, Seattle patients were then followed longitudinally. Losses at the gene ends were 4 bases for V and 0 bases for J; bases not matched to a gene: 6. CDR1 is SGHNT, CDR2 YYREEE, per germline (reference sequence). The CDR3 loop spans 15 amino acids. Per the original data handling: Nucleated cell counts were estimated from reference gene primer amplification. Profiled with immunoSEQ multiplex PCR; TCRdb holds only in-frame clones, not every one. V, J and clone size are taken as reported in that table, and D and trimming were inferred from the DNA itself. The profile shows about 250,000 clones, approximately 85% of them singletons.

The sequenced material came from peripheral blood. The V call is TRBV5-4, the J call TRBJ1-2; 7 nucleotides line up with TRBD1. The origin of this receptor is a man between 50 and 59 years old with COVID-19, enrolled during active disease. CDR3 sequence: CASSRGDSSNYGYTF. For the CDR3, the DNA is TGTGCCAGCAGCCGAGGGGACAGCTCTAACTATGGCTACACCTTC.